Below, 28 T cell receptor beta chains from the same sample are listed, as sequenced in a study of blood T cell repertoires in COVID-19. Some clones are missing from TCRdb's copy, which holds only in-frame ones; the method was immunoSEQ multiplex PCR. The sample lists 200,000 to 250,000 clones; about 85% were seen once. Material: peripheral blood. Receptors were obtained from a woman in her forties or fifties with COVID-19, enrolled during active disease.

The V gene is TRBV19, the J gene TRBJ2-3; 8 bases are a match to TRBD2. CDR1 LNHDA and CDR2 SQIVND come from the germline V gene (reference sequence). The trim removed 3 bases at V and 2 bases at J, leaving 13 bases unmatched. The CDR3 extends over 18 amino acids. This CDR3 is CASSMPGLVDGATDTQYF. CDR3 nucleotide sequence: TGTGCCAGTAGTATGCCGGGACTAGTTGATGGGGCCACAGATACGCAGTATTTT.

The chain has TRBV13 and TRBJ1-2, with 7 bases that match TRBD1. Germline CDR1 reads PRHDT; CDR2 reads FYEKMQ (reference sequence). V lost 2 bases, J lost 6 bases, and 12 bases stayed unmatched. CDR3 length: 16 amino acids. The CDR3 DNA reads as TGTGCCAGCAGCTTAAGGGGGACAGCCTCCACAAATGGCTACACCTTC. Translated: CASSLRGTASTNGYTF.

This chain joins TRBV4-3 and TRBJ2-1; 8 nucleotides match TRBD2. After removal of 0 bases from V and 6 bases from J, the junction contained 4 bases not matched to a gene. Germline V gene data show CDR1 as LGHNA and CDR2 as YSLEER. The CDR3 covers 15 residues. CDR3 loop: CASSQDYGGANEQFF. DNA for the CDR3: TGCGCCAGCAGCCAAGATTACGGGGGGGCCAATGAGCAGTTCTTC.

The genes are TRBV5-8 and TRBJ1-5, with 7 positions matching TRBD1. Losses at the gene ends were 4 bases for V and 0 bases for J; bases not matched to a gene: 7. Germline V gene lookup returns CDR1 SGHTS and CDR2 YDEGEE. The CDR3 is 16 amino acids. The CDR3 here is CASSPGQTYSNQPQHF. CDR3 DNA: TGTGCCAGCAGCCCGGGACAGACATATAGCAATCAGCCCCAGCATTTT.

This clone was seen only once. This sequence joins TRBV30 and TRBJ2-1; 8 nucleotides match TRBD1. V shed 5 bases and J 7 bases; nucleotides not matched to a gene: 7. The CDR3 has 13 amino acids. Germline assignment: CDR1 GTSNPN and CDR2 SVGIG (reference sequence). The CDR3, as DNA: TGTGCCTGGCGAGACAGGGGCGCAAATGAGCAGTTCTTC. This sequence encodes CAWRDRGANEQFF.

J is TRBJ2-1 and V is TRBV9, with 13 bases fitting TRBD2. Looked up from germline, CDR1 is SGDLS and CDR2 is YYNGEE. The V gene end was trimmed by 2 bases and the J gene end by 15 bases; junction bases not matched to a gene: 11. The CDR3 spans 15 residues. The CDR3 nucleotides are TGTGCCAGCAGCGTCGGACTAGCGGGGGCCCCCGGCCCGTTCTTC. Amino acid sequence: CASSVGLAGAPGPFF.

The rearrangement joins TRBV10-1 to TRBJ2-1, with D tentatively TRBD1 (6 bases). Looked up from germline, CDR1 is WNHNN and CDR2 is SYGVQD (reference sequence). This CDR3 contains 12 residues. V was trimmed by 5 bases and J by 9 bases, leaving 11 bases between them. In DNA form, the CDR3 reads TGCGCCAGCAGTCCCCAGGGGACTGAGCAGTTCTTC. This gives the protein CASSPQGTEQFF.

The V call is TRBV19, the J call TRBJ2-1; 8 bases fit TRBD1. Germline lookup yields CDR1 LNHDA and CDR2 SQIVND (reference sequence). The CDR3 covers 13 residues. The V gene end was trimmed by 8 bases and the J gene end by 8 bases; junction bases not matched to a gene: 8. As DNA, the CDR3 is TGTGCCAGTCGCGAACAGGGGGGCGATGAGCAGTTCTTC. It is translated as CASREQGGDEQFF.

This chain uses TRBV28 with TRBJ2-6; perhaps TRBD1 as D (6 bases). This CDR3 is 18 amino acids long. CDR1 is MDHEN, CDR2 SYDVKM, per germline. The V end lost 4 bases, the J end lost 0 bases, and 16 bases lay between the germline ends. Here the CDR3 DNA reads TGTGCCAGCAGTTACCAGGGGTGGCAGGGCTCTGGGGCCAACGTCCTGACTTTC. Amino acids: CASSYQGWQGSGANVLTF. Supplemented by reference TRBV28 and TRBJ2-6, the full variable domain reads DVKVTQSSRYLVKRTGEKVFLECVQDMDHENMFWYRQDPGLGLRLIYFSYDVKMKEKGDIPEGYSVSREKKERFSLILESASTNQTSMYLCASSYQGWQGSGANVLTFGAGSRLTVL.

This chain uses TRBV3-1 (or the pseudogene TRBV3-2) with TRBJ2-2, with a tentative D call TRBD2 (5 bases). CDR1 is LGHDT, CDR2 YNNKEL, per germline (reference sequence). The CDR3 extends over 14 amino acids. The CDR3 coding sequence is TGTCCCCCCACACCGAGGGTTGACACCGGGGAGCTGTTTTTT. It yields the protein CPPTPRVDTGELFF.

This chain joins TRBV27 and TRBJ1-6; D remains ambiguous. Trimming shortened V by 8 bases and J by 7 bases, and 6 bases separated the two germline ends. This CDR3 is 11 amino acids long. Germline V gene data show CDR1 as MNHEY and CDR2 as SMNVEV (reference sequence). The CDR3 region is CASGSNSPLHF. The CDR3 nucleotides read TGTGCCAGCGGTAGCAATTCACCCCTCCACTTT.

The V call is TRBV6-2 or TRBV6-3, the J call TRBJ1-6, with D uncertain. Trimming left V 2 bases short and J 8 bases short, with 10 bases between. The length of the CDR3 is 14 residues. Germline CDR1 is MNHEY and CDR2 is SVGEGT. The CDR3 is CASSYLLSDSPLHF. The CDR3 DNA sequence: TGTGCCAGCAGTTACCTCCTCAGCGATTCACCCCTCCACTTT.

The CDR3, as DNA: TGTGCCAGCAGCCAACTCCCCAGGGGTGGTTCACCCCTCCACTTT. The encoded protein is CASSQLPRGGSPLHF. The chain is built from TRBV3-1 (or the pseudogene TRBV3-2) and TRBJ1-6; D may be TRBD1 (6 bases). CDR1 and CDR2 (germline): LGHDT, YNNKEL (reference sequence). This CDR3 comprises 15 residues. V was pared by 2 bases and J by 9 bases, with 14 bases between.

In DNA form, the CDR3 reads TGCGCCAGCAGCCTCGGACAGGGTGTTACTGAAGCTTTCTTT. It codes for CASSLGQGVTEAFF. The gene calls are TRBV5-1 and TRBJ1-1; 8 bases fit TRBD1. Germline V gives CDR1 SGHRS, CDR2 YFSETQ. The trim removed 4 bases at V and 5 bases at J, leaving 7 bases unmatched. The CDR3 runs to 14 residues.

V usage is TRBV25-1 and J usage is TRBJ2-1; maybe TRBD1 (5 bases). This CDR3 contains 10 residues. Per the germline V gene, CDR1 is MGHDK and CDR2 is SYGVNS. Trimming cost V 8 bases and J 10 bases, with 9 bases left between them. In nucleotides, the CDR3 is TGTGCCAGCCGAGGACACGAGCAGTTCTTC. This encodes CASRGHEQFF.

The rearrangement uses TRBV6-1 and TRBJ1-5, with 8 bases identical to TRBD1. The length of the CDR3 is 16 residues. Per germline, CDR1 MNHNS and CDR2 SASEGT. V trimming: 0 bases; J trimming: 7 bases; junction bases outside the gene matches: 8. The CDR3 nucleotides are TGTGCCAGCAGTGAAGCCGGCGGACAGGGTGGACAGCCCCAGCATTTT. Its protein product is CASSEAGGQGGQPQHF.

V usage is TRBV24-1 and J usage is TRBJ2-2; 9 bases line up with TRBD1. CDR1 is KGHDR and CDR2 is SFDVKD in the germline V gene. The CDR3 runs 15 residues. The ends lost 9 bases at V and 1 base at J; junction bases unmatched: 5. The chain's CDR3 is CATQGQGWNTGELFF. For the CDR3, the DNA is TGTGCCACCCAGGGACAGGGATGGAACACCGGGGAGCTGTTTTTT.

This clone was observed once. The junction departs from the called germline gene at one end, perhaps through a read error. The CDR3 region is CASTELAGGYNEQFF. DNA of the CDR3: TGTGCCAGCACTGAACTAGCGGGGGGGTACAATGAGCAGTTCTTC. The chain uses TRBV2 and TRBJ2-1; TRBD2 matches 13 bases. There are 15 residues in the CDR3. CDR1 and CDR2 from the germline V gene are SNHLY and FYNNEI.

The genes are TRBV4-1 and TRBJ1-1; no clear D gene. V lost 3 bases, J lost 6 bases, and 14 bases lay in between. The CDR3 is made up of 14 amino acids. Per the germline V gene, CDR1 is MGHRA and CDR2 is YSYEKL. CDR3 protein: CASSHPLGSPEAFF. The DNA for the CDR3 is TGCGCCAGCAGCCACCCCCTCGGGTCCCCTGAAGCTTTCTTT.

There are a few counts of this clone. This rearrangement joins TRBV24-1 to TRBJ2-2; tentative D call: TRBD1 (6 bases). The germline V gene has CDR1 KGHDR and CDR2 SFDVKD. Trimming took off 4 bases at V and 4 bases at J, with 24 bases between the two ends. There are 19 residues in the CDR3. The CDR3 here is CATSEGYFFKTGSTGELFF. The CDR3 coding sequence is TGTGCCACCAGTGAGGGGTACTTTTTCAAGACAGGCAGCACCGGGGAGCTGTTTTTT.

In its sample, this clone was seen once. This chain connects TRBV4-3 to TRBJ1-1, with 7 nucleotides matching TRBD1. Germline loops: CDR1 LGHNA, CDR2 YSLEER. V was clipped by 1 base and J by 0 bases; unmatched bases: 5. CDR3 length: 16 residues. The CDR3 bases are TGCGCCAGCAGCCAAGTACAGGGGCTTATGAACACTGAAGCTTTCTTT. Residues: CASSQVQGLMNTEAFF.

CDR3 loop: CASSFAGELFF. CDR3 bases: TGTGCCAGCAGTTTCGCCGGGGAGCTGTTTTTT. The J gene is TRBJ2-2, the V gene TRBV12-3 or TRBV12-4; D call uncertain. Trimming shortened V by 3 bases and J by 6 bases, and 2 bases separated the two germline ends. CDR3 size: 11 residues.

The rearrangement joins TRBV21-1 to TRBJ2-7; TRBD1 is the table's D call, not checked against the DNA. TRBV21-1 constitutes a pseudogene. CDR3 size: 15 residues. Here the CDR3 DNA reads TGTGCCAGCAGCAAGGGGCTGGGACAGATTTACGAGCAGTACTTC. This gives the protein CASSKGLGQIYEQYF.

This chain connects TRBV28 to TRBJ2-1; D may be TRBD2 (6 bases). CDR1 MDHEN and CDR2 SYDVKM come from the germline V gene. The CDR3 has 17 residues. Trimming took 3 bases from V and 2 from J, leaving 17 bases between them. The CDR3 loop reads CASSLGLAFLPYNEQFF. CDR3 nucleotides: TGTGCCAGCAGTTTGGGCCTAGCGTTCCTCCCCTACAATGAGCAGTTCTTC. The full variable domain, in which reference TRBV28 and TRBJ2-1 provide the parts outside the CDR3, is DVKVTQSSRYLVKRTGEKVFLECVQDMDHENMFWYRQDPGLGLRLIYFSYDVKMKEKGDIPEGYSVSREKKERFSLILESASTNQTSMYLCASSLGLAFLPYNEQFFGPGTRLTVL.

J is TRBJ2-7 and V is TRBV18; D gene ambiguous. The ends were cut back, 0 bases at V and 2 bases at J, with 14 bases in the middle. The CDR3 extends over 16 amino acids. The germline CDR1 and CDR2 sequences are KGHSH and LQKENI. CDR3 protein: CASSPPPPAAPYEQYF. The CDR3 DNA reads TGTGCCAGCTCACCACCCCCCCCGGCAGCGCCCTACGAGCAGTACTTC.

The J gene is TRBJ2-1, the V gene TRBV5-4; 15 bases match TRBD2. This CDR3 contains 17 residues. V dropped 4 bases and J dropped 1; count of bases not matched to a gene: 3. In germline, CDR1 is SGHNT, CDR2 YYREEE (reference sequence). The CDR3 region is CASSQGLAGGSYNEQFF. CDR3 coding DNA: TGTGCCAGCAGCCAGGGACTAGCGGGGGGATCCTACAATGAGCAGTTCTTC.

The chain is built from TRBV3-1 (or the pseudogene TRBV3-2) and TRBJ2-2, with a weak D call TRBD2 (6 bases). Germline assignment: CDR1 LGHDT and CDR2 YNNKEL (reference sequence). This CDR3 spans 16 amino acids. Trimming stripped 5 bases from V and 8 bases from J, with 21 bases between. This CDR3 is CASSLRLRRGTGELFF. CDR3 nucleotides: TGTGCCAGCAGCTTACGACTGCGGCGGGGAACTGGGGAGCTGTTTTTT.

The V and J genes are TRBV6-5 and TRBJ2-7; D possibly corresponds to TRBD1 (5 bases). Trimming left V 7 bases short and J 3 bases short, with 13 bases between. This CDR3 region has 13 residues. Germline V gene lookup returns CDR1 MNHEY and CDR2 SVGAGI. CDR3 in DNA: TGTGCCAGCATGTCCGTGACAGACTACGAGCAGTACGTC. It codes for CASMSVTDYEQYV.